A single sample gave rise to the 23 T cell receptor beta chains below, sequenced in a study of CD8+ T cells in alopecia areata. Noted treatment: oral pan-JAK inhibitor, 5-10 mg twice daily. Investigators isolated RNA and reverse transcribed it into cDNA to act as the sequencing template. Sequencing used immunoSEQ multiplex PCR; TCRdb keeps in-frame clones, though not all of them. Found here are about 140,000 clones, 70% to 90% of them singletons; the top ten hold roughly an eighth. The specimen was CD8+ T cells sorted from blood, collected at week 4, from a patient treated with tofacitinib. These receptors all stem from a human donor with alopecia areata.

This clone has a handful of counts. The chain is built from TRBV10-3 and TRBJ2-1; 10 bases align to TRBD2. The CDR3 is made up of 14 amino acids. Germline lookup yields CDR1 ENHRY and CDR2 SYGVKD. V lost 7 bases, J lost 6 bases, and 6 bases stayed unmatched. The CDR3 here is CAIKREGLVNEQFF. The CDR3, as DNA: TGTGCCATCAAGCGGGAGGGCCTGGTCAATGAGCAGTTCTTC.

The chain employs TRBV6-1 and TRBJ2-3, with 8 bases that match TRBD1. J gave up 1 base and V 2 bases, and 5 bases lay outside the gene matches. The germline gives CDR1 MNHNS, CDR2 SASEGT. The CDR3 has 16 residues. CDR3 residues: CASSESGTGGTDTQYF. In DNA, the CDR3 is TGTGCCAGCAGTGAATCCGGGACAGGAGGCACAGATACGCAGTATTTT.

The genes are TRBV6-5 and TRBJ1-2; D is ambiguous. Germline CDR1 is MNHEY and CDR2 is SVGAGI. V lost 2 bases and J lost 0, with 7 bases in between. This CDR3 comprises 14 residues. CDR3 residues: CASSYLQANYGYTF. As DNA, the CDR3 is TGTGCCAGCAGTTACCTACAAGCTAACTATGGCTACACCTTC.

The J gene is TRBJ1-4, the V gene TRBV30; D unresolved. Deletions cut 3 bases from V and 5 bases from J, with 13 bases between. Germline lookup yields CDR1 GTSNPN and CDR2 SVGIG (reference sequence). There are 14 residues in the CDR3. CDR3 protein: CAWSELSRNEKLFF. The DNA for the CDR3 is TGTGCCTGGAGCGAACTCAGCAGGAATGAAAAACTGTTTTTT.

This chain links TRBV7-9 with TRBJ1-2, with D possibly being TRBD1 (5 bases). Germline V lookup: CDR1 SEHNR, CDR2 FQNEAQ (reference sequence). Trimming shortened V by 5 bases and J by 4 bases, and 14 bases separated the two germline ends. This CDR3 is 14 amino acids long. The CDR3 reads CASSPEGPGYGYTF. As DNA, the CDR3 is TGTGCCAGCAGCCCCGAGGGGCCTGGCTATGGCTACACCTTC.

With respect to this clone: Other DNA sequences in this sample translate to the same CDR3. The chain uses TRBV9 and TRBJ1-2; D call uncertain. CDR1 SGDLS and CDR2 YYNGEE come from the germline V gene. The CDR3 has 13 residues. V lost 0 bases and J 1 base, leaving 4 bases between the germline ends. Written as DNA, the CDR3 is TGTGCCAGCAGCGTAGTCAGTAACTATGGCTACACCTTC. Amino acid sequence: CASSVVSNYGYTF.

V is TRBV6-5 and J is TRBJ2-3; 12 nucleotides match TRBD1. The V gene end was trimmed by 6 bases and the J gene end by 6 bases; junction bases not matched to a gene: 7. The CDR3 runs to 15 residues. Per the germline V gene, CDR1 is MNHEY and CDR2 is SVGAGI. The CDR3 coding sequence is TGTGCCAGCAGCTCGGGACAGGGGGCGTCGGATACGCAGTATTTT. This gives the protein CASSSGQGASDTQYF.

This chain connects TRBV7-9 to TRBJ1-6, with a possible D match to TRBD1 (5 bases). Trimming left V 5 bases short and J 8 bases short, with 19 bases between. The germline gives CDR1 SEHNR, CDR2 FQNEAQ (reference sequence). The CDR3 totals 16 residues. CDR3 loop: CASSTDSLRSYSPLHF. CDR3 DNA sequence: TGTGCCAGCAGCACCGACAGTCTCAGATCCTATTCACCCCTCCACTTT.

This clone occurred a few times. V and J are TRBV29-1 and TRBJ2-2, with D possibly TRBD1 on 5 matching bases. The V and J ends lost 7 bases and 2 bases respectively, with 8 bases between them. The CDR3 is 12 amino acids. Germline-derived CDR1 and CDR2 are SQVTM and ANQGSEA. The CDR3 here is CSGTSNTGELFF. As DNA, the CDR3 is TGCAGCGGGACAAGCAACACCGGGGAGCTGTTTTTT.

In DNA, the CDR3 is TGTGCCAGCAGCTTACGCCGACTAGCGGACAATGAGCAGTTCTTC. As protein: CASSLRRLADNEQFF. The rearrangement uses TRBV7-2 and TRBJ2-1, with 9 positions matching TRBD2. The CDR3 is 15 amino acids. From germline, CDR1 is SGHTA and CDR2 FQGNSA. After removal of 2 bases from V and 5 bases from J, the junction contained 4 bases not matched to a gene.

The chain is built from TRBV20-1 and TRBJ2-5; no definite D call. Germline V gene sequence: CDR1 DFQATT, CDR2 SNEGSKA (reference sequence). V lost 0 bases, J lost 6 bases, and 5 bases lay in between. The CDR3 has 11 amino acids. CDR3 nucleotide sequence: TGCAGTGCTAGAGATAGGAAGACCCAGTACTTC. The encoded protein is CSARDRKTQYF.

The chain couples TRBV7-9 to TRBJ1-4; the D is unclear. The germline V and J ends were trimmed by 3 bases and 3 bases, with 11 bases remaining between them. This CDR3 is 15 amino acids long. Germline V CDR1 and CDR2: SEHNR, FQNEAQ (reference sequence). The CDR3 region is CASSFYGNPNEKLFF. The CDR3 DNA is TGTGCCAGCAGCTTTTACGGTAATCCTAATGAAAAACTGTTTTTT.

The V call is TRBV29-1, the J call TRBJ2-1; 7 nucleotides match TRBD2. Germline CDR1 reads SQVTM; CDR2 reads ANQGSEA. Trimming cost V 4 bases and J 0 bases; bases outside gene matches: 6. The CDR3 extends over 15 amino acids. The CDR3 reads CSVGSGVSSYNEQFF. The CDR3 nucleotides are TGCAGCGTTGGGAGCGGGGTGAGCTCCTACAATGAGCAGTTCTTC.

The chain uses TRBV30 and TRBJ2-2; 8 bases fit TRBD1. Germline CDR1 is GTSNPN and CDR2 is SVGIG (reference sequence). CDR3 length: 16 residues. V was pared by 4 bases and J by 6 bases, with 13 bases of the junction left unmatched. The CDR3 here is CAWTQYRDRRAGELFF. The CDR3 bases are TGTGCCTGGACTCAGTACAGGGACAGGAGGGCCGGGGAGCTGTTTTTT. Full variable domain (missing parts from reference TRBV30 and TRBJ2-2): SQTIHQWPATLVQPVGSPLSLECTVEGTSNPNLYWYRQAAGRGLQLLFYSVGIGQISSEVPQNLSASRPQDRQFILSSKKLLLSDSGFYLCAWTQYRDRRAGELFFGEGSRLTVL.

The chain combines TRBV7-8 with TRBJ2-7, with TRBD2 identical over 10 bases. CDR3 size: 15 residues. V dropped 2 bases and J dropped 5; count of bases not matched to a gene: 6. Germline V lookup: CDR1 SGHVS, CDR2 FQNEAQ. In nucleotides, the CDR3 is TGTGCCAGCAGCTTATTGGCAGGGACTAGCGACGAGCAGTACTTC. Translating it yields CASSLLAGTSDEQYF. Supplemented by reference TRBV7-8 and TRBJ2-7, the full variable domain reads GAGVSQSPRYKVAKRGQDVALRCDPISGHVSLFWYQQALGQGPEFLTYFQNEAQLDKSGLPSDRFFAERPEGSVSTLKIQRTQQEDSAVYLCASSLLAGTSDEQYFGPGTRLTVT.

The chain combines TRBV9 with TRBJ1-4, with a tentative D call TRBD1 (6 bases). The CDR3 consists of 15 residues. Trimming left V 3 bases short and J 0 bases short, with 9 bases between. Germline loops: CDR1 SGDLS, CDR2 YYNGEE. CDR3 DNA sequence: TGTGCCAGCAGCGAGGGGGGTTCAACTAATGAAAAACTGTTTTTT. This encodes CASSEGGSTNEKLFF.

In regard to this clone: The same CDR3 arises from other DNA sequences in this sample as well. The chain carries TRBV29-1 and TRBJ2-2, with unresolved D. Germline V gene data show CDR1 as SQVTM and CDR2 as ANQGSEA. V was pared by 6 bases and J by 2 bases, with 4 bases between. CDR3 length equals 11 residues. CDR3 bases: TGCAGCGTGGGCAACACCGGGGAGCTGTTTTTT. It yields the protein CSVGNTGELFF.

This chain links TRBV6-5 with TRBJ2-3; unclear D gene. In germline, CDR1 is MNHEY, CDR2 SVGAGI. This CDR3 has 11 residues. V was clipped by 4 bases and J by 5 bases, with 4 bases between them. In DNA form, the CDR3 reads TGTGCCAGCAGTTCCGGAGATACGCAGTATTTT. This sequence encodes CASSSGDTQYF.

This rearrangement joins TRBV29-1 to TRBJ2-7; tentative D call: TRBD1 (6 bases). The CDR3 loop spans 12 amino acids. Between the trimmed V and J ends, which lost 7 bases and 0 bases, there was a span of 10 bases. Germline lookup yields CDR1 SQVTM and CDR2 ANQGSEA. The CDR3 sequence: CSAMDSSYEQYF. Written as DNA, the CDR3 is TGCAGCGCAATGGACAGCTCCTACGAGCAGTACTTC.

The chain recombines TRBV19 with TRBJ2-3, with 7 nucleotides matching TRBD1. Germline CDR1 LNHDA, CDR2 SQIVND (reference sequence). This CDR3 region has 12 residues. The junction had 10 bases not matched to a gene; V was cut back by 10 bases and J by 9 bases. CDR3 DNA: TGTGCCACACGAACCCCGGGACAGACGCAGTATTTT. It encodes CATRTPGQTQYF. Supplemented by reference TRBV19 and TRBJ2-3, the full variable domain reads DGGITQSPKYLFRKEGQNVTLSCEQNLNHDAMYWYRQDPGQGLRLIYYSQIVNDFQKGDIAEGYSVSREKKESFPLTVTSAQKNPTAFYLCATRTPGQTQYFGPGTRLTVL.

The chain uses TRBV5-4 and TRBJ2-3; TRBD2 matches at 12 bases. With V trimmed by 0 bases and J by 2 bases, 4 bases remained unmatched. Germline V gives CDR1 SGHNT, CDR2 YYREEE (reference sequence). The CDR3 totals 17 residues. The CDR3 coding sequence is TGTGCCAGCAGCTTGGGACTAGCGGGGGAGACCACAGATACGCAGTATTTT. Amino acids: CASSLGLAGETTDTQYF.

This chain links TRBV13 with TRBJ2-5, with D possibly being TRBD2 (5 bases). The J call may be faulty, since TRBJ2-7 better matches the DNA end. The CDR3 totals 16 residues. The germline gives CDR1 PRHDT, CDR2 FYEKMQ (reference sequence). The CDR3 loop is CASSSTRGRVSYEQYF. CDR3 DNA sequence: TGTGCCAGCAGCTCCACCCGAGGGAGAGTCTCCTACGAGCAGTACTTC.

The chain has TRBV5-1 and TRBJ2-6; TRBD2 might be the D (5 bases). Germline loops: CDR1 SGHRS, CDR2 YFSETQ. Trimming pared 2 bases from V and 0 bases from J, leaving 6 bases between. This CDR3 region has 15 residues. CDR3 sequence (DNA): TGCGCCAGCAGCTTCGGGATCTCTGGGGCCAACGTCCTGACTTTC. This translates into CASSFGISGANVLTF. Full variable domain (remainder filled in from reference TRBV5-1 and TRBJ2-6): KAGVTQTPRYLIKTRGQQVTLSCSPISGHRSVSWYQQTPGQGLQFLFEYFSETQRNKGNFPGRFSGRQFSNSRSEMNVSTLELGDSALYLCASSFGISGANVLTFGAGSRLTVL.